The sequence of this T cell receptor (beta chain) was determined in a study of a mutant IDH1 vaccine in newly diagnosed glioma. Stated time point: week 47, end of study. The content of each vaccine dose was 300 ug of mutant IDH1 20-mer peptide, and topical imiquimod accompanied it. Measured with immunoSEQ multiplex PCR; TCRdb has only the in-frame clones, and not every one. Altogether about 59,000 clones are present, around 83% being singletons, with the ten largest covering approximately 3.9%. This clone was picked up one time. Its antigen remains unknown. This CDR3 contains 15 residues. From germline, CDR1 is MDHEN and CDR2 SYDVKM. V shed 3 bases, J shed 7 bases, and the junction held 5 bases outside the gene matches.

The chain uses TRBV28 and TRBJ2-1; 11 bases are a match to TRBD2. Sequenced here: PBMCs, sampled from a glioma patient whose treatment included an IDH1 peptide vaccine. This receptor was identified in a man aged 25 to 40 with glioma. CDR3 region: CASSLIAGGPNEQFF. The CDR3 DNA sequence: TGTGCCAGCAGTTTGATAGCGGGGGGGCCTAATGAGCAGTTCTTC.